A selection of T cell receptor beta chains follows, all from one sample in a study of beta chain features in type 1 diabetes. The protocol was immunoSEQ multiplex PCR, while the TCRdb copy is restricted to in-frame clones and leaves out a portion. This repertoire shows about 400,000 clones, approximately 12% found once; its top ten account for about 0.017%. Sequenced: naive CD4+ T cells from blood. These receptors were obtained from a man aged 18 to 30 in good health. The CDR3 runs from the conserved cysteine through the conserved F or W. Each record gives: CDR3 protein, CDR3 DNA, J gene, V gene, clone size, D gene. D genes are given only for firm matches. Some rows mark clone size as missing; the rest say once, few, many or name a class of expanded clone.

CAISQTDWNTGELFF TGTGCCATCAGTCAAACGGACTGGAACACCGGGGAGCTGTTTTTT TRBJ2-2 TRBV10-3 . .
CASSESRDYPSGKQFF TGTGCCAGCAGTGAAAGTCGGGACTATCCCAGCGGGAAGCAGTTCTTC TRBJ2-1 TRBV25-1 few TRBD2
CAWSVRQAIPYTF TGTGCCTGGAGTGTACGACAGGCAATTCCTTACACCTTC TRBJ1-2 TRBV30 . .
CAISESTWQPQHF TGTGCCATCAGTGAGTCGACATGGCAGCCCCAGCATTTT TRBJ1-5 TRBV10-3 few .
CASSSEQGAEKLFF TGTGCCAGCAGCTCTGAACAGGGGGCGGAAAAACTGTTTTTT TRBJ1-4 TRBV5-4 few TRBD1
CASSELNRGYTF TGTGCCAGCAGTGAATTGAACAGGGGCTACACCTTC TRBJ1-2 TRBV2 . .
CASSQWTGIQETQYF TGCGCCAGCAGCCAATGGACAGGCATCCAAGAGACCCAGTACTTC TRBJ2-5 TRBV4-1 . TRBD1
CASTTTRLAGARVTEAFF TGTGCCAGCACTACAACCCGGCTGGCTGGGGCTAGGGTCACTGAAGCTTTCTTT TRBJ1-1 TRBV7-2 . .
CATSRPQNRRYGYTF TGTGCCACCAGCAGACCACAAAACAGGCGTTATGGCTACACCTTC TRBJ1-2 TRBV15 . .
CASSLVWDRGIGGYTF TGTGCCAGCAGCTTAGTCTGGGACAGGGGAATTGGCGGCTACACCTTC TRBJ1-2 TRBV7-2 . TRBD1
CAARDSGANVLTF TGTGCCGCCAGGGACTCTGGGGCCAACGTCCTGACTTTC TRBJ2-6 TRBV10-3 many .
CASRTGEEEKLFF TGTGCCAGCAGGACAGGGGAGGAGGAAAAACTGTTTTTT TRBJ1-4 TRBV19 . TRBD1
CASSQDQGHYGYTF TGCGCCAGCAGCCAAGATCAGGGGCACTATGGCTACACCTTC TRBJ1-2 TRBV4-1 few .
CASSARVSYNEQFF TGTGCCAGCAGCGCCCGGGTCTCCTACAATGAGCAGTTCTTC TRBJ2-1 TRBV5-6 . .
CASSPSGYQETQYF TGTGCCAGCTCACCATCGGGTTATCAAGAGACCCAGTACTTC TRBJ2-5 TRBV18 once .
CASSDWASGSPETQYF TGTGCCAGCAGTGATTGGGCTAGCGGGAGTCCTGAGACCCAGTACTTC TRBJ2-5 TRBV25-1 few TRBD2
CASSQDITGGTYEQYF TGCGCCAGCAGCCAAGATATAACAGGGGGGACCTACGAGCAGTACTTC TRBJ2-7 TRBV4-3 . TRBD1
CASSIPGRETQYF TGTGCCAGTAGTATTCCTGGGAGGGAGACCCAGTACTTC TRBJ2-5 TRBV19 once .
CAISPRYEQYF TGTGCCATCAGCCCCAGGTACGAGCAGTACTTC TRBJ2-7 TRBV10-3 . .
CASSRVRDYEQYF TGTGCCAGCTCCAGGGTCAGGGACTACGAGCAGTACTTC TRBJ2-7 TRBV18 few .
CASSPPVSGVNEQFF TGTGCCAGCAGCCCGCCCGTAAGCGGGGTAAATGAGCAGTTCTTC TRBJ2-1 TRBV11-3 few TRBD2
CASSLAGVAGNIQYF TGTGCCAGCAGCTTAGCCGGAGTTGCCGGAAACATTCAGTACTTC TRBJ2-4 TRBV7-9 many .
CATSRGSGPIQETQYF TGTGCCACCAGCAGAGGGTCAGGGCCCATCCAAGAGACCCAGTACTTC TRBJ2-5 TRBV15 . .
CAWSVVRGSGTYEQYF TGTGCCTGGAGTGTAGTACGCGGGAGCGGCACCTACGAGCAGTACTTC TRBJ2-7 TRBV30 few TRBD2
CASSEYGTGPAPPLHF TGTGCCAGCAGTGAATACGGGACAGGACCCGCACCACCCCTCCACTTT TRBJ1-6 TRBV2 . TRBD1
CASTRQGAVETEAFF TGTGCCAGTACCAGACAGGGGGCTGTAGAAACTGAAGCTTTCTTT TRBJ1-1 TRBV19 few TRBD1
CASRTGTLLSYEQYF TGTGCCAGCAGAACCGGGACTTTGCTCTCCTACGAGCAGTACTTC TRBJ2-7 TRBV6-5 few .